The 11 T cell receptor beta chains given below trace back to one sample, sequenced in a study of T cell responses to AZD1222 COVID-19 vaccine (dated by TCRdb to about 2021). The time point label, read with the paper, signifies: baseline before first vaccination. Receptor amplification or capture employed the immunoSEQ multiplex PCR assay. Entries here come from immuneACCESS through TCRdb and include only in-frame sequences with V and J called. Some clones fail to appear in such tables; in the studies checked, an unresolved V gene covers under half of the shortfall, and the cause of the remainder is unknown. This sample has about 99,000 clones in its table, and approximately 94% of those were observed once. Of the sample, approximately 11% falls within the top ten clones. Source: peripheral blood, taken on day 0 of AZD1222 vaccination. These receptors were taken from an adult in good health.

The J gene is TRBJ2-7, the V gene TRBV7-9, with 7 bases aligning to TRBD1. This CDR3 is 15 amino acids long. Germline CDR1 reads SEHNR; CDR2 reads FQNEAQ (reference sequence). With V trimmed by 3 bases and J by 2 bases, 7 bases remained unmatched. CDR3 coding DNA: TGTGCCAGCAGCTTCAGACAGGGTCTGGCCTACGAGCAGTACTTC. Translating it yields CASSFRQGLAYEQYF. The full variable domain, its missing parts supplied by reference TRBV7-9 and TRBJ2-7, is DTGVSQNPRHKITKRGQNVTFRCDPISEHNRLYWYRQTLGQGPEFLTYFQNEAQLEKSRLLSDRFSAERPKGSFSTLEIQRTEQGDSAMYLCASSFRQGLAYEQYFGPGTRLTVT.

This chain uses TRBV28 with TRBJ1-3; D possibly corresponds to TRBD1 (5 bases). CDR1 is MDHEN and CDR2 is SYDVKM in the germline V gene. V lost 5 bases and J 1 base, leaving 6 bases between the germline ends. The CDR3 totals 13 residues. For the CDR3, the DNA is TGTGCCAGCAGTCCAGGGTCTGGAAACACCATATATTTT. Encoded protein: CASSPGSGNTIYF.

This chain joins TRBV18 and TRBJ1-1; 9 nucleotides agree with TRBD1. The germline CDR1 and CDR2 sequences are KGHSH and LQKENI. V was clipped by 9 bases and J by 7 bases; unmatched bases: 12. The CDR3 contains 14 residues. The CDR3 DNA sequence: TGTGCCAGTACACAGGGGGCCCCAGGCGGTGAAGCTTTCTTT. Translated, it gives CASTQGAPGGEAFF.

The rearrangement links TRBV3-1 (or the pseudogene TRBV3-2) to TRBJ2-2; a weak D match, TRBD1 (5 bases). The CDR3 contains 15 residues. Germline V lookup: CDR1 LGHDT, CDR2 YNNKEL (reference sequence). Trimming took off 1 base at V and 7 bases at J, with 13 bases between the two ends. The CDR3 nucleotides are TGTGCCAGCAGCCAAGTCAGCAGGGCTTTCGGGGAGCTGTTTTTT. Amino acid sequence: CASSQVSRAFGELFF.

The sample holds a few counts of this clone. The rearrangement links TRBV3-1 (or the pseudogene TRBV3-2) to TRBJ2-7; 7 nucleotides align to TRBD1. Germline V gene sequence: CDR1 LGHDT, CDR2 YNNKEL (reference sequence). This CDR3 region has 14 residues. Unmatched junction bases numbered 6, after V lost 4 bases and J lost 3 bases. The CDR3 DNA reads TGTGCCAGCAGCCCGGATTGGACAGGCTACGAGCAGTACTTC. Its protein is CASSPDWTGYEQYF.

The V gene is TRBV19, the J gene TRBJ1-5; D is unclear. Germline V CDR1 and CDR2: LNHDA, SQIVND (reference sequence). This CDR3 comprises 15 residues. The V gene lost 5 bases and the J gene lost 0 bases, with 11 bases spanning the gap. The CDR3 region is CASSFGLNSNQPQHF. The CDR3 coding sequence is TGTGCCAGTAGTTTTGGCCTCAATAGCAATCAGCCCCAGCATTTT.

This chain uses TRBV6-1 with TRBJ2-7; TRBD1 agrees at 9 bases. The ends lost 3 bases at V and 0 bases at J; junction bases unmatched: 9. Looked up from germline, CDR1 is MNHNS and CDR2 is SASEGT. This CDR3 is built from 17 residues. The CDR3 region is CASSDRRTGVPSYEQYF. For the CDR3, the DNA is TGTGCCAGCAGTGACAGACGGACAGGGGTCCCCTCCTACGAGCAGTACTTC.

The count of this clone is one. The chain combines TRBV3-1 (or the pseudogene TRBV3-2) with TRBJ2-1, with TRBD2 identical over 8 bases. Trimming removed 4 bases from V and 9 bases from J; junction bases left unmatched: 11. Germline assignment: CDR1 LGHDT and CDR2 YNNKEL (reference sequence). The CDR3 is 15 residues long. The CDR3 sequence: CASSRSGTSWGEQFF. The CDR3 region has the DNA TGTGCCAGCAGCCGGTCCGGGACTAGTTGGGGTGAGCAGTTCTTC.

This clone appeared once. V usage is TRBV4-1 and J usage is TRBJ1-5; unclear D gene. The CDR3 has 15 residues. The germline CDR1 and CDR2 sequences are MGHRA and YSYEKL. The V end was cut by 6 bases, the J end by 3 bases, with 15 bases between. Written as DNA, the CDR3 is TGCGCCAGCAGTATATCATCGGGGAACAATCAGCCCCAGCATTTT. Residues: CASSISSGNNQPQHF.

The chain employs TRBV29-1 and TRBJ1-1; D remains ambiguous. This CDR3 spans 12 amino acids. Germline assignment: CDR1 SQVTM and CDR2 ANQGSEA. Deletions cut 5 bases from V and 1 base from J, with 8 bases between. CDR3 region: CSVSNRNTEAFF. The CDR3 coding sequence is TGCAGCGTTTCGAACCGGAACACTGAAGCTTTCTTT.

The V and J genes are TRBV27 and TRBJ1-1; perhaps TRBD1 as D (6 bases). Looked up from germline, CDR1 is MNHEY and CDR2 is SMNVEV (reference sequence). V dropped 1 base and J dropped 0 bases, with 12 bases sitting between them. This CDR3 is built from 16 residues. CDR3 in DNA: TGTGCCAGCAGTTTATGGAAAGGGGGGTTGAACACTGAAGCTTTCTTT. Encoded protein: CASSLWKGGLNTEAFF.